This section outlines one T cell receptor (beta chain) sequence together with its context. What it binds is unknown. The length of the CDR3 is 15 residues. CDR1 SGHTA and CDR2 FQGNSA come from the germline V gene. J was trimmed by 5 bases and V by 6 bases; bases with no gene match: 7. The table came from immunoSEQ multiplex PCR; TCRdb's copy has only in-frame clones and leaves some out. Of approximately 91,000 clones listed, more than 70% were seen once; the top ten hold less than 15%. This record belongs to a study of T cell responses to AZD1222 COVID-19 vaccine. Study-level results: Females outnumbered males among donors, who were mostly white British; clonal diversity was possibly underestimated.

The origin of this receptor is an adult in good health. This rearrangement joins TRBV7-2 to TRBJ1-5, with TRBD1 identical over 10 bases. Sample: peripheral blood, taken on day 0 of AZD1222 vaccination. The CDR3 here is CASSPRDRGYQPQHF. DNA of the CDR3: TGTGCCAGCAGTCCCCGGGACAGGGGTTATCAGCCCCAGCATTTT.